The clone carrying this T cell receptor beta chain was seen many times. What it recognizes is unknown. Per the germline V gene, CDR1 is DFQATT and CDR2 is SNEGSKA (reference sequence). V dropped 2 bases and J dropped 5; count of bases not matched to a gene: 7. The CDR3 is made up of 15 amino acids. This sample was taken from a study of blood T cells in healthy people across ages. Primed by a sample-barcoded 5' primer and a J-beta primer mix, a second PCR proceeded for 7 to 11 cycles. Through a template-switch adaptor with 12 random nucleotides, each cDNA molecule received a tag. At least 2.5 million CDR3-containing paired-end reads were obtained per sample. Using its own MiXCR run on the 5' RACE reads, TCRdb lists one record per CDR3 protein. The table lists hundreds of thousands of distinct CDR3 sequences, over 40% of them singletons. Broader study findings: The recorded TCR beta diversity per million T cells decreased in a roughly linear manner with age.

The rearrangement joins TRBV20-1 to TRBJ2-1, with 9 bases fitting TRBD2. The sequenced material came from blood. This TCR was recovered from a woman older than 75 in good health. The chain's CDR3 is CSARPRLAANNEQFF. The CDR3 DNA sequence: TGCAGTGCTAGACCCCGACTAGCGGCAAACAATGAGCAGTTCTTC.